A selection of T cell receptor beta chains follows, all from one sample in a study of T-cell reconstitution after alpha-beta-depleted transplantation in children. TCRdb re-called the PCR reads with MiXCR, one entry per CDR3 protein. The sample shows 500,000 to 750,000 distinct CDR3 sequences, over 25% of them seen only once. Here the sequenced sample was PBMCs, taken before TCRalphabeta/CD19-depleted stem cell transplant. Every receptor here comes from a boy in the first two years of life with Wiskott-Aldrich syndrome, due to receive a stem cell transplant. Each CDR3 is given with its conserved first and last residue. The D gene is left open where the match is weak. Size is stated for part of the rows, as once, few or many counts, or as a class when the clone is expanded.

TRBD2,TRBV15,TRBJ2-3,few,TGTGCCACCAGCAGAGATCTCCTAGCGGGGGGCACAGATACGCAGTATTTT,CATSRDLLAGGTDTQYF
TRBD1,TRBV3-1,TRBJ2-5,-,TGTGCCAGCAGCCAAGAGACAGGGGTCTACCAAGAGACCCAGTACTTC,CASSQETGVYQETQYF
TRBD2,TRBV18,TRBJ2-2,few,TGTGCCAGCTCACCGGAACTAGCGGCCGGGGAGCTGTTTTTT,CASSPELAAGELFF
-,TRBV27,TRBJ2-1,few,TGTGCCAGCAGCTTTTTGGGGGGGCCTTACAATGAGCAGTTCTTC,CASSFLGGPYNEQFF
-,TRBV5-6,TRBJ2-3,-,TGTGCCAGCAGCTTTCGACCTGGGACAGATACGCAGTATTTT,CASSFRPGTDTQYF
TRBD2,TRBV5-1,TRBJ2-1,-,TGCGCCAGCAGCGCGGGACTAGCGGGAGGGTACAATGAGCAGTTCTTC,CASSAGLAGGYNEQFF
TRBD2,TRBV20-1,TRBJ2-7,-,TGCAGTGCTAGAGGGACTAGCGGAGCCTCCTACGAGCAGTACTTC,CSARGTSGASYEQYF
TRBD1,TRBV11-2,TRBJ1-4,few,TGTGCCAGCAGCGAAACAGGGGCAACTAATGAAAAACTGTTTTTT,CASSETGATNEKLFF
-,TRBV3-1,TRBJ2-1,-,TGTGCCAGCAGCCCGATCTCAGGGAGCACCTACAATGAGCAGTTCTTC,CASSPISGSTYNEQFF
-,TRBV19,TRBJ2-5,few,TGTGCCAGTAGCGAGGCTCTGGGGGGGCCGGAGACCCAGTACTTC,CASSEALGGPETQYF
-,TRBV12-3/TRBV12-4,TRBJ1-1,-,TGTGCCAGCAGACCCTCAGGGAGGCCTGAAGCTTTCTTT,CASRPSGRPEAFF
-,TRBV20-1,TRBJ2-1,-,TGCAGTGCTAGAGGAACCCACCATGAGCAGTTCTTC,CSARGTHHEQFF
TRBD1,TRBV14,TRBJ1-6,few,TGTGCCAGCAGCCGACAGGGCAATTCACCCCTCCACTTT,CASSRQGNSPLHF
TRBD1,TRBV27,TRBJ1-5,few,TGTGCCAGCAGCGTGGACAGGGGCCGCAATCAGCCCCAGCATTTT,CASSVDRGRNQPQHF
-,TRBV7-2,TRBJ2-1,few,TGTGCCAGCAACCGACGGGAAGGGAGCTACAATGAGCAGTTCTTC,CASNRREGSYNEQFF
TRBD2,TRBV5-6,TRBJ2-1,-,TGTGCCAGCAGCTTCCTAGCGGGAGAAGGTAATGAGCAGTTCTTC,CASSFLAGEGNEQFF
-,TRBV20-1,TRBJ1-1,-,TGCAGTGCTAGCCCTCGGGCAGCGATGAACACTGAAGCTTTCTTT,CSASPRAAMNTEAFF
-,TRBV24-1,TRBJ1-5,few,TGTGCCACCAGTGATCCGGGCCCGAATCAGCCCCAGCATTTT,CATSDPGPNQPQHF
-,TRBV20-1,TRBJ2-7,-,TGCAGTGCTAAGGCGGAACAAAACTACGAGCAGTACTTC,CSAKAEQNYEQYF
-,TRBV20-1,TRBJ2-7,-,TGCAGTGGCAGCATTTTAGCATTCGAGCAGTACTTC,CSGSILAFEQYF
-,TRBV13,TRBJ2-7,-,TGTGCCAGCAGCTCCTACGGGGGCTACGAGCAGTACTTC,CASSSYGGYEQYF
-,TRBV5-1,TRBJ2-7,-,TGCGCCAGCAGGGACGGGGAGTTCTACGAGCAGTACTTC,CASRDGEFYEQYF